This T cell receptor (beta chain) emerged from a study of radiotherapy plus CTLA-4 blockade in lung cancer. The data were produced by immunoSEQ multiplex PCR, yet TCRdb's version contains in-frame clones alone and is incomplete. The table shows approximately 83,000 clones, with 60% to 85% occurring only once. Study findings and constraints: The best prediction of response reportedly came from early blood T cell clone dynamics, with interferon-beta.

Comments on this clone: The antigen is not known.

V was pared by 2 bases and J by 10 bases, with 13 bases of the junction left unmatched. Germline V lookup: CDR1 SGHVS, CDR2 FNYEAQ. This CDR3 region has 16 residues. The chain employs TRBV7-6 and TRBJ2-1; 8 bases are a match to TRBD2. The sequence was obtained from a human donor with non-small cell lung cancer who had a partial response to radiotherapy plus ipilimumab. Some clones in this sample may be carry-over from other donors' samples. The material was peripheral blood, obtained from a patient treated with radiotherapy plus ipilimumab. Here the CDR3 reads CASSLLPTGGPGEQFF. In DNA form, the CDR3 reads TGTGCCAGCAGCTTACTCCCAACGGGGGGGCCTGGAGAGCAGTTCTTC.